These 14 T cell receptor beta chains were sequenced from one sample in a study of early T cells in non-severe SARS-CoV-2 infection. TCRdb re-called the 5' RACE reads through MiXCR, storing one row per CDR3 protein. The profile shows fewer than 90,000 distinct CDR3 sequences, 13% to 15% of them singletons. The sample consisted of whole blood. Receptors were obtained from an adult who was a healthcare worker with PCR-confirmed SARS-CoV-2 infection or an uninfected control (not recorded which).

This clonotype appeared many times. The CDR3 region is CASSPGVSQETQYF. In DNA, the CDR3 is TGTGCCAGCAGCCCTGGGGTATCCCAAGAGACCCAGTACTTC. The chain has TRBV7-6 and TRBJ2-5; no clear D gene. The germline V and J ends were trimmed by 5 bases and 1 base, with 11 bases remaining between them. The V gene's germline CDR1 is SGHVS and CDR2 FNYEAQ. CDR3 length: 14 amino acids.

This clonotype appeared a few times. The gene calls are TRBV21-1 and TRBJ1-5; whether TRBD1, the table's D call, matches the DNA was not checked. TRBV21-1 is a recognized pseudogene. This CDR3 contains 15 residues. The CDR3 loop is CASSSRISSNQPQHF. The DNA of the CDR3 is TGTGCCAGCAGCTCCCGTATCAGCAGCAATCAGCCCCAGCATTTT.

In the case of this clonotype: A much larger clonotype is one base distant, so this may be a read error. The chain has TRBV7-6 and TRBJ2-1; D ambiguous. The CDR3 covers 13 residues. CDR1 SGHVS and CDR2 FNYEAQ come from the germline V gene. CDR3 nucleotides: TGTGTCAGCAGCTTCGAGGCCGAGAATGAGCAGTTCTTC. Residues: CVSSFEAENEQFF.

This clonotype occurred many times. J is TRBJ2-2 and V is TRBV7-9; possible D gene TRBD2, 5 bases. Germline CDR1 is SEHNR and CDR2 is FQNEAQ (reference sequence). This CDR3 has 14 amino acids. V was clipped by 3 bases and J by 6 bases, with 11 bases between them. The CDR3 protein is CASSFSVIAGELFF. CDR3 sequence (DNA): TGTGCCAGCAGCTTTAGCGTAATAGCCGGGGAGCTGTTTTTT.

The table lists this clonotype with a few counts. This CDR3 is CASSQGPMNTEAFF. The CDR3 coding sequence is TGCGCCAGCAGCCAGGGCCCTATGAACACTGAAGCTTTCTTT. This chain uses TRBV4-1 with TRBJ1-1; D not resolved. The V end was cut by 3 bases, the J end by 0 bases, with 8 bases between. Germline V gene sequence: CDR1 MGHRA, CDR2 YSYEKL. The CDR3 sequence is 14 residues long.

This clonotype was observed a handful of times. The chain couples TRBV6-2 or TRBV6-3 to TRBJ2-1, with 7 bases matching TRBD2. The V gene end was trimmed by 10 bases and the J gene end by 7 bases; junction bases not matched to a gene: 13. Germline CDR1 MNHEY, CDR2 SVGEGT. The CDR3 is 14 residues long. The CDR3 DNA follows: TGTGCCACTTCGGGAGGCACACACACGAATGAGCAGTTCTTC. It codes for CATSGGTHTNEQFF.

V gene TRBV5-1 combines with J gene TRBJ2-6; no reliable D call. V lost 3 bases and J lost 0, with 16 bases in between. In germline, CDR1 is SGHRS, CDR2 YFSETQ. The CDR3 loop spans 18 amino acids. The CDR3: CASSSSFGSSSGANVLTF. The CDR3 nucleotides are TGCGCCAGCAGCTCTTCTTTCGGGTCAAGCTCTGGGGCCAACGTCCTGACTTTC.

This clonotype was counted only a few times. The chain links TRBV7-9 to TRBJ2-5; 9 bases match TRBD2. V shed 1 base and J 4 bases; nucleotides not matched to a gene: 7. Germline V gene data show CDR1 as SEHNR and CDR2 as FQNEAQ (reference sequence). This CDR3 comprises 16 residues. The chain's CDR3 is CASSLGIAGEGETQYF. The CDR3 bases are TGTGCCAGCAGCTTAGGGATAGCGGGGGAAGGAGAGACCCAGTACTTC.

This chain joins TRBV28 and TRBJ1-2; D is uncertain. In germline, CDR1 is MDHEN, CDR2 SYDVKM. The CDR3 loop spans 14 amino acids. V was shortened by 5 bases and J by 6 bases, with 16 bases between the two germline ends. In nucleotides, the CDR3 is TGTGCCAGCAGTCCCCTCCGGGAACGGCATGGCTACACCTTC. Its translation is CASSPLRERHGYTF.

This clonotype was counted many times. The V and J genes are TRBV19 and TRBJ2-4; TRBD1 aligns across 11 bases. This CDR3 contains 12 residues. V dropped 8 bases and J dropped 8; count of bases not matched to a gene: 2. Germline V lookup: CDR1 LNHDA, CDR2 SQIVND (reference sequence). For the CDR3, the DNA is TGTGCCAGTGGACAGGGGGCGGACATTCAGTACTTC. Translated, it gives CASGQGADIQYF.

This clonotype was observed many times. V gene TRBV7-9 combines with J gene TRBJ2-1; 7 bases are a match to TRBD2. Trimming cost V 5 bases and J 10 bases; bases outside gene matches: 11. Germline V CDR1 and CDR2: SEHNR, FQNEAQ (reference sequence). This CDR3 is built from 14 residues. The CDR3 DNA follows: TGTGCCAGCAGCCCGGATGGGAGGGTAGGGGAGCAGTTCTTC. Its protein is CASSPDGRVGEQFF.

In its sample, this clonotype was seen many times. The chain joins TRBV6-1 to TRBJ1-1; D is possibly TRBD1 (6 bases). V lost 6 bases to trimming and J lost 5 bases, with 13 bases between them. Germline CDR1 MNHNS, CDR2 SASEGT. The CDR3 loop spans 13 amino acids. The DNA of the CDR3 is TGTGCCAGCAGCGGGAACAGGGAAACTGAAGCTTTCTTT. Translated, it gives CASSGNRETEAFF.

The chain is built from TRBV5-1 and TRBJ1-1, with D possibly TRBD1 on 5 matching bases. Trimming removed 0 bases from V and 4 bases from J, with 22 bases in between. CDR3 size: 18 residues. CDR1 and CDR2 from the germline V gene are SGHRS and YFSETQ. CDR3 region: CASSLEPLNRMGGTEAFF. The DNA of the CDR3 is TGCGCCAGCAGCTTGGAACCCCTGAACAGGATGGGGGGCACTGAAGCTTTCTTT.

A few counts support this clonotype. This chain connects TRBV2 to TRBJ2-7; 8 bases fit TRBD1. CDR1 and CDR2 from the germline V gene are SNHLY and FYNNEI. V was clipped by 10 bases and J by 1 base; unmatched bases: 9. The CDR3 loop spans 14 amino acids. CDR3 region: CATGGDRPSYEQYF. The CDR3 region has the DNA TGTGCCACCGGTGGGGACAGGCCGTCCTACGAGCAGTACTTC.